These 26 T cell receptor beta chains share one sample of origin, sequenced in a study of cytomegalovirus exposure and HLA in healthy donors. It was with 60 Vbeta and 13 Jbeta primers that the PCR ran. Repertoires were generated with immunoSEQ multiplex PCR, while TCRdb's copy carries only in-frame clones and drops some. Among 150,000 to 200,000 clones listed, about 80% were seen once. The sample comprised PBMCs. These receptors all stem from a woman younger than 45 in good health and CMV-seropositive.

This chain links TRBV5-4 with TRBJ2-7; the match to TRBD1 covers 7 bases. V lost 0 bases to trimming and J lost 2 bases; unmatched junction nucleotides: 2. This CDR3 region has 14 residues. Germline V gene sequence: CDR1 SGHNT, CDR2 YYREEE (reference sequence). CDR3 nucleotides: TGTGCCAGCAGCTTGGGAGACAGGGCCTACGAGCAGTACTTC. Translated, it gives CASSLGDRAYEQYF.

The chain combines TRBV4-3 with TRBJ2-2; 15 positions agree with TRBD2. J gave up 8 bases and V 5 bases, and 12 bases lay outside the gene matches. Looked up from germline, CDR1 is LGHNA and CDR2 is YSLEER. This CDR3 has 18 amino acids. The CDR3 reads CASSGGTSGRSYSGELFF. Here the CDR3 DNA reads TGCGCCAGCAGCGGGGGGACTAGCGGGAGGTCCTACTCGGGGGAGCTGTTTTTT.

V and J are TRBV5-1 and TRBJ1-2, with TRBD1 matching 8 bases. The CDR3 spans 18 residues. CDR1 is SGHRS, CDR2 YFSETQ, per germline. V trimming: 0 bases; J trimming: 1 base; junction bases outside the gene matches: 11. CDR3 residues: CASSLARAGTGNNYGYTF. For the CDR3, the DNA is TGCGCCAGCAGCTTGGCCCGCGCAGGGACAGGAAATAACTATGGCTACACCTTC.

This clone has just one count. The V and J genes are TRBV10-3 and TRBJ2-3; D might be TRBD2 (6 bases). The CDR3 spans 13 residues. Per germline, CDR1 ENHRY and CDR2 SYGVKD. V gave up 4 bases and J gave up 4 bases, with 9 bases separating them. The CDR3 nucleotides are TGTGCCATCAGTGGCGGGGTCGCAGATACGCAGTATTTT. Encoded protein: CAISGGVADTQYF.

This sequence joins TRBV2 and TRBJ1-5; D is unclear. The CDR3 is made up of 13 amino acids. Trimming removed 1 base at V and 9 bases at J, with 10 bases between. The germline CDR1 and CDR2 sequences are SNHLY and FYNNEI. CDR3 nucleotides: TGTGCCAGCAGTGAAGGTGCAGATTTGCCCCAGCATTTT. Translated: CASSEGADLPQHF.

The V and J genes are TRBV10-3 and TRBJ1-1; 7 bases map to TRBD1. The V gene's germline CDR1 is ENHRY and CDR2 SYGVKD. The CDR3 is 13 residues long. J was trimmed by 3 bases and V by 8 bases; bases with no gene match: 6. The CDR3 nucleotides read TGTGCCATCGTTGGACAGGTGTACACTGAAGCTTTCTTT. Its protein product is CAIVGQVYTEAFF.

This clone was observed a few times. The CDR3 coding sequence is TGTGCCAGCAGCTTGGGCAGGGGGCTGAGGAACACTGAAGCTTTCTTT. Residues: CASSLGRGLRNTEAFF. The V and J genes are TRBV5-6 and TRBJ1-1; 8 bases line up with TRBD1. There are 16 residues in the CDR3. Trimming removed 0 bases from V and 1 base from J; junction bases left unmatched: 5. The germline gives CDR1 SGHDT, CDR2 YYEEEE.

This clone was observed a handful of times. The chain couples TRBV30 to TRBJ2-5, with 8 bases aligning to TRBD1. This CDR3 is built from 14 residues. Germline-derived CDR1 and CDR2 are GTSNPN and SVGIG (reference sequence). J lost 7 bases, V lost 0 bases, and 7 bases had no gene match. CDR3 loop: CAWSVQGGRGTQYF. CDR3 nucleotides: TGTGCCTGGAGTGTACAGGGGGGTAGAGGGACCCAGTACTTC.

V is TRBV9 and J is TRBJ2-1; D not certain. This CDR3 region has 12 residues. V was cut by 1 base and J by 5 bases, with 4 bases left in between. Germline lookup yields CDR1 SGDLS and CDR2 YYNGEE. This CDR3 is CASSVSHNEQFF. The CDR3 region has the DNA TGTGCCAGCAGCGTAAGCCACAATGAGCAGTTCTTC.

This chain joins TRBV6-1 and TRBJ1-2, with D maybe TRBD1 (5 bases). V was shortened by 5 bases and J by 4 bases, with 11 bases between the two germline ends. Germline CDR1 is MNHNS and CDR2 is SASEGT. This CDR3 is 13 amino acids long. The CDR3 nucleotides read TGTGCCAGCAGTCCCGGGGGGTTCTATGGCTACACCTTC. As protein: CASSPGGFYGYTF.

CDR3 sequence reads: CASSRDTQSGYTF. CDR3 nucleotides: TGTGCCAGTAGCAGGGACACCCAGAGCGGCTACACCTTC. The chain carries TRBV2 and TRBJ1-2; D may be TRBD1 (6 bases). The CDR3 has 13 residues. V shed 9 bases and J shed 8 bases, with 19 bases lying between them. Germline CDR1 SNHLY, CDR2 FYNNEI.

This rearrangement joins TRBV9 to TRBJ2-3, with 7 positions matching TRBD2. CDR1 and CDR2 (germline): SGDLS, YYNGEE. The CDR3 is 15 residues long. V dropped 3 bases and J dropped 0; count of bases not matched to a gene: 4. The CDR3: CASSATSSSTDTQYF. The CDR3 DNA follows: TGTGCCAGCAGCGCGACTAGCTCTAGCACAGATACGCAGTATTTT.

V usage is TRBV28 and J usage is TRBJ1-2; the match to TRBD1 covers 7 bases. This CDR3 has 14 residues. Looked up from germline, CDR1 is MDHEN and CDR2 is SYDVKM. Unmatched junction bases numbered 9, after V lost 7 bases and J lost 4 bases. The CDR3 DNA follows: TGTGCCAGCACCACTAGGGGACAGACCTATGGCTACACCTTC. Residues: CASTTRGQTYGYTF.

The CDR3 nucleotides read TGTGCCAGCAGCCAAACCGAGCGGGGGGGTACCTACGAGCAGTACTTC. Translating it yields CASSQTERGGTYEQYF. The chain is built from TRBV4-2 and TRBJ2-7, with TRBD2 identical over 10 bases. Germline V CDR1 and CDR2: LGHNA, YNFKEQ. V was pared by 2 bases and J by 2 bases, with 6 bases of the junction left unmatched. The CDR3 loop spans 16 amino acids.

The rearrangement links TRBV7-2 to TRBJ1-2; D unresolved. This CDR3 has 16 residues. Looked up from germline, CDR1 is SGHTA and CDR2 is FQGNSA. The V end was cut by 0 bases, the J end by 7 bases, with 18 bases between. The CDR3 nucleotides are TGTGCCAGCAGCTTAGCGCGGACTCCCGGCGGGTCTGGCTACACCTTC. The encoded protein is CASSLARTPGGSGYTF.

In DNA, the CDR3 is TGTGCCAGCACCCCGAGACAGGGGAGTGGTTCACCCCTCCACTTT. Its translation is CASTPRQGSGSPLHF. The chain uses TRBV6-5 and TRBJ1-6; 8 nucleotides match TRBD1. V was clipped by 7 bases and J by 9 bases; unmatched bases: 11. The CDR3 extends over 15 amino acids. The V gene's germline CDR1 is MNHEY and CDR2 SVGAGI.

The gene calls are TRBV5-1 and TRBJ1-1; D possibly corresponds to TRBD1 (5 bases). The CDR3 loop spans 15 amino acids. CDR1 and CDR2 (germline): SGHRS, YFSETQ. With 4 bases removed from V and 4 bases from J, the gap between germline ends came to 17 bases. CDR3 loop: CASSPDTMGGTEAFF. In DNA form, the CDR3 reads TGCGCCAGCAGCCCGGACACTATGGGTGGCACTGAAGCTTTCTTT. The full variable domain, in which reference TRBV5-1 and TRBJ1-1 provide the parts outside the CDR3, is KAGVTQTPRYLIKTRGQQVTLSCSPISGHRSVSWYQQTPGQGLQFLFEYFSETQRNKGNFPGRFSGRQFSNSRSEMNVSTLELGDSALYLCASSPDTMGGTEAFFGQGTRLTVV.

V and J are TRBV5-1 and TRBJ1-1; TRBD1 matches at 10 bases. The germline CDR1 and CDR2 sequences are SGHRS and YFSETQ. Trimming cost V 3 bases and J 4 bases; bases outside gene matches: 3. CDR3 length: 14 amino acids. DNA of the CDR3: TGCGCCAGCAGCTCCGGGACAGGGGCCACTGAAGCTTTCTTT. It translates to CASSSGTGATEAFF. Complete variable domain (other parts from reference TRBV5-1 and TRBJ1-1): KAGVTQTPRYLIKTRGQQVTLSCSPISGHRSVSWYQQTPGQGLQFLFEYFSETQRNKGNFPGRFSGRQFSNSRSEMNVSTLELGDSALYLCASSSGTGATEAFFGQGTRLTVV.

With regard to this clone: This specimen includes other DNA sequences encoding the same CDR3. The chain has TRBV6-1 and TRBJ2-5, with D unresolved. Trimming removed 6 bases from V and 5 bases from J, with 7 bases in between. The CDR3 is made up of 11 amino acids. The germline V gene has CDR1 MNHNS and CDR2 SASEGT. The CDR3 loop reads CASSESETQYF. CDR3 sequence (DNA): TGTGCCAGCAGCGAATCGGAGACCCAGTACTTC.

The chain combines TRBV28 with TRBJ2-7; weak D call: TRBD2 (6 bases). CDR3 length equals 13 residues. Per the germline V gene, CDR1 is MDHEN and CDR2 is SYDVKM. V was trimmed by 7 bases and J by 3 bases, leaving 13 bases between them. The CDR3 DNA sequence: TGTGCCAGCACGTGGGGCGGGGTCTACGAGCAGTACTTC. Amino acid sequence: CASTWGGVYEQYF. Full variable domain (rest looked up from reference TRBV28 and TRBJ2-7): DVKVTQSSRYLVKRTGEKVFLECVQDMDHENMFWYRQDPGLGLRLIYFSYDVKMKEKGDIPEGYSVSREKKERFSLILESASTNQTSMYLCASTWGGVYEQYFGPGTRLTVT.

The chain is built from TRBV28 and TRBJ2-2; 10 bases agree with TRBD2. The ends lost 6 bases at V and 5 bases at J; junction bases unmatched: 12. Per germline, CDR1 MDHEN and CDR2 SYDVKM. The CDR3 has 17 amino acids. The CDR3, as DNA: TGTGCCAGCAGCCTCAACCAGGGACTAGCGTGGACCGGGGAGCTGTTTTTT. This sequence encodes CASSLNQGLAWTGELFF.

This clone was observed a single time. The chain links TRBV19 to TRBJ2-7; D gene unclear. The CDR3 loop spans 13 amino acids. Looked up from germline, CDR1 is LNHDA and CDR2 is SQIVND (reference sequence). Trimming shortened V by 3 bases and J by 6 bases, and 12 bases separated the two germline ends. CDR3 protein: CASSIEPAGEQYF. CDR3 nucleotide sequence: TGTGCCAGTAGTATTGAGCCCGCCGGCGAGCAGTACTTC.

The chain recombines TRBV18 with TRBJ2-3, with 10 positions matching TRBD1. With 2 bases clipped from V and 7 bases from J, the junction kept 9 bases outside the gene matches. The germline V gene has CDR1 KGHSH and CDR2 LQKENI. The CDR3 is made up of 16 amino acids. The CDR3 nucleotides are TGTGCCAGCTCACCAGGATCGGGACAGGGGTGGAATACGCAGTATTTT. Its translation: CASSPGSGQGWNTQYF.

This chain connects TRBV11-2 to TRBJ2-1; 7 nucleotides match TRBD2. CDR1 and CDR2 (germline): SGHAT, FQNNGV. This CDR3 is 18 amino acids long. The J segment lost 8 bases and the V segment lost 3 bases, leaving 19 bases of the junction unmatched. CDR3 residues: CASSFTQRDGLSSDEQFF. CDR3 nucleotide sequence: TGTGCCAGCAGCTTCACCCAGCGGGACGGACTAAGCAGCGATGAGCAGTTCTTC.

The chain links TRBV27 to TRBJ1-5; TRBD1 agrees at 8 bases. Germline CDR1 is MNHEY and CDR2 is SMNVEV (reference sequence). The trim removed 6 bases at V and 1 base at J, leaving 5 bases unmatched. This CDR3 is built from 15 residues. The DNA for the CDR3 is TGTGCCAGCAGCCGTCAGGGGGCAAGCAATCAGCCCCAGCATTTT. Protein product: CASSRQGASNQPQHF.

The V gene is TRBV6-6, the J gene TRBJ1-2, with 9 bases lining up with TRBD1. The CDR3 sequence is 15 residues long. The J segment lost 7 bases and the V segment lost 6 bases, leaving 12 bases of the junction unmatched. CDR1 is MNHNY and CDR2 is SVGAGI in the germline V gene (reference sequence). The CDR3 loop is CASRTETGGKGGYTF. CDR3 nucleotide sequence: TGTGCCAGCAGGACCGAGACAGGGGGAAAGGGTGGCTACACCTTC.